A single sample gave rise to the 7 T cell receptor beta chains below, sequenced in a study of CD8+ T cells in alopecia areata. Extraction of RNA preceded its reverse transcription into cDNA, which served as the sequencing template. Repertoires were generated with immunoSEQ multiplex PCR, while TCRdb's copy carries only in-frame clones and drops some. The sample includes about 140,000 clones, 50% to 60% seen only once; the top ten take about 4.5%. The sequenced material came from CD4+ T cells sorted from blood. The receptors come from a human donor in good health.

The V gene is TRBV29-1, the J gene TRBJ2-1; D unresolved. Germline V gives CDR1 SQVTM, CDR2 ANQGSEA. The CDR3 runs to 14 residues. V was pared by 7 bases and J by 7 bases, with 20 bases between. CDR3 sequence: CSAPGKGHVNEQFF. The CDR3 DNA reads as TGCAGCGCCCCCGGAAAGGGCCACGTTAATGAGCAGTTCTTC.

This sequence joins TRBV18 and TRBJ2-2; D is unclear. This CDR3 is 14 amino acids long. Trimming shortened V by 1 base and J by 1 base, and 4 bases separated the two germline ends. In germline, CDR1 is KGHSH, CDR2 LQKENI. This chain's CDR3 is CASSPRRNTGELFF. CDR3 nucleotides: TGTGCCAGCTCACCACGGAGGAACACCGGGGAGCTGTTTTTT. Supplemented by reference TRBV18 and TRBJ2-2, the full variable domain reads NAGVMQNPRHLVRRRGQEARLRCSPMKGHSHVYWYRQLPEEGLKFMVYLQKENIIDESGMPKERFSAEFPKEGPSILRIQQVVRGDSAAYFCASSPRRNTGELFFGEGSRLTVL.

This clone was counted only a few times. The chain links TRBV5-1 to TRBJ2-3; TRBD2 matches 9 bases. Germline loops: CDR1 SGHRS, CDR2 YFSETQ. J lost 2 bases, V lost 4 bases, and 8 bases had no gene match. CDR3 length: 16 residues. The CDR3 region is CASSVFSGGDTDTQYF. The CDR3 DNA reads TGCGCCAGCAGCGTTTTTAGCGGGGGAGACACAGATACGCAGTATTTT.

A few counts support this clone. The chain carries TRBV7-9 and TRBJ2-5; TRBD1 matches 12 bases. Trimming removed 5 bases from V and 1 base from J; junction bases left unmatched: 11. Germline CDR1 is SEHNR and CDR2 is FQNEAQ (reference sequence). This CDR3 region has 18 residues. CDR3 amino acids: CASSVGTGGHLTQETQYF. As DNA, the CDR3 is TGTGCCAGCAGCGTTGGGACAGGGGGCCACCTTACCCAAGAGACCCAGTACTTC.

A few counts support this clone. The chain recombines TRBV27 with TRBJ1-4; D is ambiguous. CDR1 MNHEY and CDR2 SMNVEV come from the germline V gene (reference sequence). V was clipped by 4 bases and J by 8 bases, with 11 bases between them. This CDR3 contains 13 residues. The CDR3 DNA reads as TGTGCCAGCAGTTCTGTGGTTGGGGAAAAACTGTTTTTT. It specifies CASSSVVGEKLFF. The full variable domain, in which reference TRBV27 and TRBJ1-4 provide the parts outside the CDR3, is EAQVTQNPRYLITVTGKKLTVTCSQNMNHEYMSWYRQDPGLGLRQIYYSMNVEVTDKGDVPEGYKVSRKEKRNFPLILESPSPNQTSLYFCASSSVVGEKLFFGSGTQLSVL.

Comment on this clone: Other DNA sequences in the sample encode the same CDR3. The chain links TRBV30 to TRBJ2-5, with 13 bases lining up with TRBD2. V trimming: 6 bases; J trimming: 4 bases; junction bases outside the gene matches: 5. The CDR3 contains 14 residues. Germline V gene data show CDR1 as GTSNPN and CDR2 as SVGIG (reference sequence). This chain's CDR3 is CACTSGRARETQYF. CDR3 DNA sequence: TGTGCCTGCACTAGCGGGAGGGCCCGAGAGACCCAGTACTTC. The full variable domain, completed using reference TRBV30 and TRBJ2-5, is SQTIHQWPATLVQPVGSPLSLECTVEGTSNPNLYWYRQAAGRGLQLLFYSVGIGQISSEVPQNLSASRPQDRQFILSSKKLLLSDSGFYLCACTSGRARETQYFGPGTRLLVL.

This chain links TRBV29-1 with TRBJ2-3; no firm D call. This CDR3 has 14 residues. CDR1 is SQVTM, CDR2 ANQGSEA, per germline. CDR3: CYCPMDTSTDTQYF. Here the CDR3 DNA reads TGCTACTGCCCTATGGATACTAGCACAGATACGCAGTATTTT.